This passage covers 17 T cell receptor beta chains from one sample sequenced in a study of OX40 agonist ivuxolimab in advanced cancers. Receptor libraries were prepared by the immunoSEQ multiplex PCR assay. Held by TCRdb, this immuneACCESS table contains in-frame sequences only and omits some clones. Under half of the omission traces to an unresolved V gene where checked; the cause of the rest is unknown. The sample profile shows tens of thousands of clones; approximately 86% of them were found once. The ten largest clones capture less than 30% of the sample. Sequenced material: CD4+ or CD8+ T cells sorted from blood, taken in a trial of the OX40 agonist ivuxolimab. These TCRs come from an adult with an advanced solid tumor such as melanoma, head and neck, liver or kidney cancer.

This clone has only one observation. Other nucleotide sequences in the sample specify the same CDR3. The chain recombines TRBV27 with TRBJ1-2, with D tentatively TRBD1 (5 bases). V gave up 6 bases and J gave up 2 bases, with 10 bases separating them. CDR1 is MNHEY, CDR2 SMNVEV, per germline (reference sequence). CDR3 length equals 13 residues. The CDR3, as DNA: TGTGCCAGCAGGACCGGGACGAACTATGGCTACACCTTC. Amino acid sequence: CASRTGTNYGYTF.

This chain links TRBV6-4 with TRBJ2-5; perhaps TRBD2 as D (5 bases). In germline, CDR1 is MRHNA, CDR2 SNTAGT. This CDR3 is 15 amino acids long. Trimming removed 4 bases from V and 5 bases from J, with 17 bases in between. Here the CDR3 DNA reads TGTGCCAGCAGTGCTAGGAGGAGAAGAGGCGAGACCCAGTACTTC. Translating it yields CASSARRRRGETQYF.

This sequence joins TRBV9 and TRBJ1-6; 11 nucleotides agree with TRBD1. The ends lost 0 bases at V and 8 bases at J; junction bases unmatched: 7. The CDR3 is made up of 17 amino acids. Germline loops: CDR1 SGDLS, CDR2 YYNGEE. The CDR3 loop reads CASSVEIGTGGDSPLHF. The CDR3 bases are TGTGCCAGCAGCGTAGAGATTGGGACAGGGGGAGATTCACCCCTCCACTTT.

Written as DNA, the CDR3 is TGTGCCAGCAGCGGGGGACGGTGGCGGGACATTCAGTACTTC. This encodes CASSGGRWRDIQYF. V is TRBV11-3 and J is TRBJ2-4; D is perhaps TRBD1 or TRBD2 (5 bases each). The V end was cut by 5 bases, the J end by 8 bases, with 16 bases between. This CDR3 spans 14 amino acids. Per the germline V gene, CDR1 is SGHNT and CDR2 is YENEEA.

This rearrangement joins TRBV9 to TRBJ2-1; D may be TRBD1 or TRBD2 (5 bases each). Germline V lookup: CDR1 SGDLS, CDR2 YYNGEE. CDR3 size: 12 residues. V was trimmed by 0 bases and J by 8 bases, leaving 6 bases between them. CDR3 DNA: TGTGCCAGCAGCGTAGTGGGGGATGAGCAGTTCTTC. Protein product: CASSVVGDEQFF.

V and J are TRBV5-1 and TRBJ2-3; no definite D call. CDR1 and CDR2 (germline): SGHRS, YFSETQ. The CDR3 has 13 amino acids. Trimming removed 1 base at V and 3 bases at J, with 6 bases between. The CDR3 here is CASSLWRTDTQYF. For the CDR3, the DNA is TGCGCCAGCAGCTTGTGGAGAACAGATACGCAGTATTTT.

On this clone: The identical CDR3 is also encoded by other nucleotide sequences in the sample. The chain has TRBV27 and TRBJ1-1; D unresolved. The length of the CDR3 is 14 residues. Trimming took 1 base from V and 1 from J, leaving 7 bases between them. Germline loops: CDR1 MNHEY, CDR2 SMNVEV (reference sequence). The DNA for the CDR3 is TGTGCCAGCAGTTTATACAGAGAGAACACTGAAGCTTTCTTT. Its translation: CASSLYRENTEAFF.

V gene TRBV15 combines with J gene TRBJ2-2, with 7 bases identical to TRBD1. Germline-derived CDR1 and CDR2 are LNHNV and YYDKDF (reference sequence). V lost 4 bases, J lost 0 bases, and 8 bases stayed unmatched. The CDR3 loop spans 17 amino acids. The CDR3 DNA reads as TGTGCCACCAGCACTTCGACAGGGTATGCGAACACCGGGGAGCTGTTTTTT. Its protein product is CATSTSTGYANTGELFF.

The V call is TRBV19, the J call TRBJ2-7; D is undetermined. The V gene's germline CDR1 is LNHDA and CDR2 SQIVND (reference sequence). CDR3 size: 13 residues. Trimming removed 1 base at V and 2 bases at J, with 6 bases between. The CDR3: CASSIATTYEQYF. CDR3 in DNA: TGTGCCAGTAGTATAGCAACCACCTACGAGCAGTACTTC.

In its sample, this clone was seen once. The chain links TRBV9 to TRBJ2-2; 13 bases line up with TRBD2. J gave up 3 bases and V 2 bases, and 22 bases lay outside the gene matches. Germline V CDR1 and CDR2: SGDLS, YYNGEE. The CDR3 is 23 residues long. For the CDR3, the DNA is TGTGCCAGCAGCGTTCGCTCCCCCCCACGCACCGGACTAGCGGGAGATCACACCGGGGAGCTGTTTTTT. It codes for CASSVRSPPRTGLAGDHTGELFF.

This clone was observed a single time. V and J are TRBV7-3 and TRBJ2-3; unclear D gene. The CDR3 totals 13 residues. Looked up from germline, CDR1 is SGHTA and CDR2 is FQGTGA. V was pared by 5 bases and J by 3 bases, with 9 bases between. CDR3 coding DNA: TGTGCCAGCAGCCCAGTGGCTACAGATACGCAGTATTTT. Its translation: CASSPVATDTQYF.

V usage is TRBV27 and J usage is TRBJ1-2; D is perhaps TRBD1 (5 bases). Germline lookup yields CDR1 MNHEY and CDR2 SMNVEV (reference sequence). V was shortened by 2 bases and J by 4 bases, with 11 bases between the two germline ends. CDR3 length: 14 residues. CDR3 DNA: TGTGCCAGCAGTTTACAAGGGGAAGGCTATGGCTACACCTTC. This encodes CASSLQGEGYGYTF.

The V call is TRBV6-5, the J call TRBJ2-1, with D unclear. Germline-derived CDR1 and CDR2 are MNHEY and SVGAGI. V was cut by 10 bases and J by 4 bases, with 8 bases left in between. The CDR3 totals 11 residues. This CDR3 is CATSSYNEQFF. The CDR3 nucleotides are TGTGCCACCTCAAGTTACAATGAGCAGTTCTTC.

The chain couples TRBV27 to TRBJ1-5; possibly TRBD1 for D (5 bases). CDR1 and CDR2 from the germline V gene are MNHEY and SMNVEV (reference sequence). V was clipped by 8 bases and J by 1 base, with 15 bases between them. CDR3 length equals 15 residues. CDR3 sequence: CASLLTGGSNQPQHF. CDR3 sequence (DNA): TGTGCCAGCTTATTGACTGGGGGAAGCAATCAGCCCCAGCATTTT.

The V gene is TRBV5-6, the J gene TRBJ2-5; no reliable D call. There are 14 residues in the CDR3. Germline V gene data show CDR1 as SGHDT and CDR2 as YYEEEE. The germline V and J ends were trimmed by 0 bases and 0 bases, with 6 bases remaining between them. CDR3 region: CASSLVADQETQYF. CDR3 sequence (DNA): TGTGCCAGCAGCTTGGTCGCGGACCAAGAGACCCAGTACTTC.

This chain links TRBV27 with TRBJ1-5; D unclear. The ends were cut back, 7 bases at V and 0 bases at J, with 16 bases in the middle. Looked up from germline, CDR1 is MNHEY and CDR2 is SMNVEV (reference sequence). The CDR3 is 16 amino acids. The CDR3 nucleotides are TGTGCCAGCAAAGCGGCAGGAATCGGTAGCAATCAGCCCCAGCATTTT. Its translation: CASKAAGIGSNQPQHF.

The chain carries TRBV11-1 and TRBJ2-5; perhaps D is TRBD1 or TRBD2 (6 bases each). The CDR3 has 14 residues. V was clipped by 5 bases and J by 11 bases, with 21 bases between them. The germline V gene encodes CDR1 SGHAT and CDR2 FQDESV (reference sequence). The chain's CDR3 is CASSRTGNSGEQYF. The CDR3 DNA sequence: TGTGCCAGCAGCAGAACAGGGAACTCGGGGGAGCAGTACTTC.